What follows are 19 T cell receptor beta chains derived from one specimen sequenced in a study of T-cell reconstitution after alpha-beta-depleted transplantation in children. Using unique molecular identifiers, the investigators prepared the TCRbeta library. Via MiXCR, TCRdb re-called the PCR reads, giving one row per CDR3 protein. Here the sample spans roughly 220,000 distinct CDR3 sequences, 8.4% being singletons. The sample was PBMCs, mostly from graft donor cells, taken 360 days after TCRalphabeta/CD19-depleted stem cell transplant. The source is a male patient under 10 years old who had a stem cell transplant for acute myeloid leukemia, so the T cells may come from the graft donor.

J is TRBJ2-2 and V is TRBV2; 14 bases align to TRBD2. V was clipped by 11 bases and J by 5 bases; unmatched bases: 16. The CDR3 is 18 residues long. CDR1 is SNHLY and CDR2 is FYNNEI in the germline V gene. The CDR3 DNA is TGTGCCTGCTGTGGACCCGGGACTAGCGGGGGACTTACCGGGGAGCTGTTTTTT. It codes for CACCGPGTSGGLTGELFF.

V and J are TRBV7-9 and TRBJ2-1; 8 nucleotides align to TRBD2. Germline V gives CDR1 SEHNR, CDR2 FQNEAQ (reference sequence). The CDR3 loop spans 15 amino acids. V shed 2 bases, J shed 7 bases, and the junction held 7 bases outside the gene matches. Written as DNA, the CDR3 is TGTGCCAGCAGCTTACAACCGGGACTAGATAATGAGCAGTTCTTC. This sequence encodes CASSLQPGLDNEQFF. The variable domain in full, completed from reference TRBV7-9 and TRBJ2-1, reads DTGVSQNPRHKITKRGQNVTFRCDPISEHNRLYWYRQTLGQGPEFLTYFQNEAQLEKSRLLSDRFSAERPKGSFSTLEIQRTEQGDSAMYLCASSLQPGLDNEQFFGPGTRLTVL.

The chain couples TRBV20-1 to TRBJ2-4; D gene unclear. Germline loops: CDR1 DFQATT, CDR2 SNEGSKA (reference sequence). This CDR3 spans 15 amino acids. The V end was cut by 1 base, the J end by 0 bases, with 10 bases between. The DNA for the CDR3 is TGCAGTGCTAGAGGGACCGTACTAGCCAAAAACATTCAGTACTTC. Translated, it gives CSARGTVLAKNIQYF.

This clonotype turned up a few times. The rearrangement links TRBV7-6 to TRBJ2-5; D perhaps matches TRBD1 (5 bases). V was trimmed by 6 bases and J by 1 base, leaving 12 bases between them. CDR3 length equals 14 residues. Germline V gives CDR1 SGHVS, CDR2 FNYEAQ. CDR3 DNA sequence: TGTGCCAGCAGTGGGGCGAATATCCAAGAGACCCAGTACTTC. It specifies CASSGANIQETQYF. The full variable domain, in which reference TRBV7-6 and TRBJ2-5 provide the parts outside the CDR3, is GAGVSQSPRYKVTKRGQDVALRCDPISGHVSLYWYRQALGQGPEFLTYFNYEAQQDKSGLPNDRFSAERPEGSISTLTIQRTEQRDSAMYRCASSGANIQETQYFGPGTRLLVL.

This clonotype was counted at least ten times. This chain links TRBV20-1 with TRBJ2-5; D ambiguous. V lost 0 bases and J lost 5, with 10 bases in between. CDR3 length: 13 residues. CDR1 is DFQATT and CDR2 is SNEGSKA in the germline V gene (reference sequence). The CDR3 is CSARDLGVETQYF. DNA of the CDR3: TGCAGTGCTAGAGATCTGGGCGTGGAGACCCAGTACTTC.

The sample holds a few counts of this clonotype. The J gene is TRBJ2-1, the V gene TRBV15; D gene unclear. Germline V lookup: CDR1 LNHNV, CDR2 YYDKDF (reference sequence). Trimming removed 3 bases from V and 5 bases from J, with 14 bases in between. The CDR3 sequence is 15 residues long. The CDR3 loop reads CATSSWARMDNEQFF. DNA of the CDR3: TGTGCCACCAGCAGTTGGGCGCGCATGGACAATGAGCAGTTCTTC.

This clonotype was seen just once. This sequence joins TRBV6-1 and TRBJ2-1; D perhaps matches TRBD2 (5 bases). Looked up from germline, CDR1 is MNHNS and CDR2 is SASEGT. V was pared by 4 bases and J by 7 bases, with 11 bases between. The CDR3 runs to 13 residues. The CDR3, as DNA: TGTGCCAGCAGTGCCCGGACTGGAAATGAGCAGTTCTTC. This gives the protein CASSARTGNEQFF.

This clonotype has only a few counts. The chain couples TRBV20-1 to TRBJ1-1; D perhaps matches TRBD1 (6 bases). The ends were cut back, 6 bases at V and 4 bases at J, with 15 bases in the middle. The CDR3 consists of 13 residues. CDR1 is DFQATT, CDR2 SNEGSKA, per germline (reference sequence). CDR3 amino acids: CSAPLGGPTEAFF. CDR3 sequence (DNA): TGCAGTGCCCCATTGGGGGGGCCCACTGAAGCTTTCTTT.

Ten or more counts support this clonotype. The J gene is TRBJ2-1, the V gene TRBV12-3 or TRBV12-4; 7 nucleotides align to TRBD2. The CDR3 has 15 residues. The J segment lost 4 bases and the V segment lost 8 bases, leaving 11 bases of the junction unmatched. The DNA of the CDR3 is TGTGCCAGCGGGAGGGCCTTCTCCCTTTACAATGAGCAGTTCTTC. Protein sequence: CASGRAFSLYNEQFF.

On this clonotype: This may stem from a read error, because a much larger clone lies one nucleotide away. V and J are TRBV12-3 or TRBV12-4 and TRBJ2-4, with D unclear. The CDR3 extends over 16 amino acids. V was shortened by 3 bases and J by 8 bases, with 20 bases between the two germline ends. The CDR3 here is CASSLTGSRLRHIQYF. CDR3 coding DNA: TGTGCCAGCAGTTTGACCGGTTCACGTTTACGACACATTCAGTACTTC.

The chain couples TRBV7-9 to TRBJ1-2; no clear D gene. Germline V gives CDR1 SEHNR, CDR2 FQNEAQ (reference sequence). The V end was cut by 1 base, the J end by 3 bases, with 6 bases between. This CDR3 spans 13 amino acids. The CDR3 reads CASSLGSDYGYTF. CDR3 bases: TGTGCCAGCAGCTTAGGTAGTGACTATGGCTACACCTTC.

The CDR3 reads CASSVVGVTDTQYF. Here the CDR3 DNA reads TGTGCCAGCAGCGTTGTAGGAGTCACAGATACGCAGTATTTT. V gene TRBV11-2 combines with J gene TRBJ2-3, with unresolved D. The CDR3 is 14 amino acids. Germline loops: CDR1 SGHAT, CDR2 FQNNGV. The V and J ends lost 5 bases and 2 bases respectively, with 11 bases between them.

This clonotype was found many times. V usage is TRBV5-5 and J usage is TRBJ1-2, with 8 bases lining up with TRBD1. CDR1 is SGHKS and CDR2 is YYEKEE in the germline V gene (reference sequence). The CDR3 contains 14 residues. V lost 4 bases and J lost 10; bases outside the gene matches: 12. Here the CDR3 reads CASSNRDRTTSYTF. For the CDR3, the DNA is TGTGCCAGCAGCAACCGGGACAGGACGACGTCCTACACCTTC.

This clonotype occurred a few times. The chain recombines TRBV12-3 or TRBV12-4 with TRBJ1-3, with 10 bases that match TRBD1. Trimming at V came to 6 bases and at J to 0 bases, leaving 5 bases not matched to a gene. This CDR3 contains 16 residues. Written as DNA, the CDR3 is TGTGCCAGCAGCTGGGACAGGGGAATCTCTGGAAACACCATATATTTT. This codes for CASSWDRGISGNTIYF.

Ten or more counts support this clonotype. The chain is built from TRBV27 and TRBJ2-7; 7 nucleotides agree with TRBD1. The V segment lost 4 bases and the J segment 3 bases; nucleotides outside the gene matches: 12. This CDR3 is 16 amino acids long. Germline loops: CDR1 MNHEY, CDR2 SMNVEV (reference sequence). Here the CDR3 reads CASSSPRQGSDYEQYF. CDR3 bases: TGTGCCAGCAGTTCCCCCCGACAGGGCTCGGACTACGAGCAGTACTTC.

This clonotype was found many times. J is TRBJ2-5 and V is TRBV18; 10 positions match TRBD1. This CDR3 spans 14 amino acids. The V gene's germline CDR1 is KGHSH and CDR2 LQKENI. J was trimmed by 4 bases and V by 4 bases; bases with no gene match: 3. The CDR3 DNA follows: TGTGCCAGCTCACGCGGACAGGGGGGAGAGACCCAGTACTTC. It translates to CASSRGQGGETQYF.

About this clonotype: One junction end does not reproduce the germline sequence, and a read error may be involved. V usage is TRBV12-3 or TRBV12-4 and J usage is TRBJ2-2, with D possibly TRBD2 on 5 matching bases. The CDR3 has 14 residues. The CDR3 here is CASSFPRNTGEPFF. The CDR3 DNA follows: TGTGCCAGCAGTTTTCCCCGGAACACCGGGGAGCCGTTTTTT.

This clonotype was seen at least ten times. An end of the junction does not agree with germline; a read error may underlie this. V usage is TRBV29-1 and J usage is TRBJ2-1; no definite D call. This CDR3 contains 15 residues. Germline V gene sequence: CDR1 SQVTM, CDR2 ANQGSEA. The CDR3 reads CSVGARLGSNNEQFF. The CDR3 nucleotides are TGCAGCGTTGGGGCTCGGCTAGGCTCCAACAATGAGCAGTTCTTC.

The V and J genes are TRBV20-1 and TRBJ2-1, with TRBD2 matching over 14 bases. V was pared by 6 bases and J by 15 bases, with 7 bases of the junction left unmatched. The CDR3 has 12 amino acids. From germline, CDR1 is DFQATT and CDR2 SNEGSKA (reference sequence). CDR3 nucleotide sequence: TGCAGTGCCGGGACTAGCGGGAGTTCGCGGTTCTTC. Translating it yields CSAGTSGSSRFF.